This TCR beta chain was captured by sequencing in a study of prognosis after radiotherapy for stage I lung cancer. This clonotype was recorded many times. The CDR3 is 11 amino acids. V lost 8 bases, J lost 3 bases, and 10 bases lay in between. Germline values: CDR1 DFQATT, CDR2 SNEGSKA (reference sequence). Genomic DNA served as the source from which two-round multiplex PCR generated TCR beta CDR3 amplicons. TRBV and TRBJ genes each had their own specific primers in first-round PCR. Each CDR3 protein gets one entry after TCRdb re-called the multiplex PCR reads with MiXCR. There are under 55,000 distinct CDR3 sequences in the sample; 30% to 35% occur only once, and 9.2% lies in the top ten.

The TCR sequence derives from a donor at least 50 years old with non-small cell lung cancer. The sequencing here drew on PBMCs, taken before or after stereotactic body radiation therapy (not recorded which). This chain connects TRBV20-1 to TRBJ1-2; D might be TRBD1 (5 bases). CDR3 region: CSTGTDYGYTF. CDR3 nucleotides: TGCAGTACCGGGACTGACTATGGCTACACCTTC.